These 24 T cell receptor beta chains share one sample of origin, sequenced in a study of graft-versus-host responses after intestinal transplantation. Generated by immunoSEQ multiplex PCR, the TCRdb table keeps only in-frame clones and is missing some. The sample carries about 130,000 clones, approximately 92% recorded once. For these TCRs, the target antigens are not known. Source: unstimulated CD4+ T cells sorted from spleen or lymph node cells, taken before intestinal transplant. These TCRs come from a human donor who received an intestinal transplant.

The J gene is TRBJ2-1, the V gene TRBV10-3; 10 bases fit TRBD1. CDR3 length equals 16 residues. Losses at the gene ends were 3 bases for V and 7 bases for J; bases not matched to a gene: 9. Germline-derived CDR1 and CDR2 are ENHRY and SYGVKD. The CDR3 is CAISEPGQGVVNEQFF. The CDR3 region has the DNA TGTGCCATCAGTGAACCCGGACAGGGGGTAGTTAATGAGCAGTTCTTC.

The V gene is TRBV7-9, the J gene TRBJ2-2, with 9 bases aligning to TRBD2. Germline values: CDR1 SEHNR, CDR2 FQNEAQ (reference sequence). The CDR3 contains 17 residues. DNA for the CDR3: TGTGGAAGCTATGGTGGGCGGGGGGGCCCGAACACCGGGGAGCTGTTTTTT. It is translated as CGSYGGRGGPNTGELFF.

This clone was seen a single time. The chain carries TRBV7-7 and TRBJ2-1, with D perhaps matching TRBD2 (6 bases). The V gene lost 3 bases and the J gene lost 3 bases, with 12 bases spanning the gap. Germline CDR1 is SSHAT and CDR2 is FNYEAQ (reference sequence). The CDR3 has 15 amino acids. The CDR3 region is CASSFGGGNYNEQFF. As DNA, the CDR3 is TGTGCCAGCAGCTTTGGGGGAGGCAACTACAATGAGCAGTTCTTC.

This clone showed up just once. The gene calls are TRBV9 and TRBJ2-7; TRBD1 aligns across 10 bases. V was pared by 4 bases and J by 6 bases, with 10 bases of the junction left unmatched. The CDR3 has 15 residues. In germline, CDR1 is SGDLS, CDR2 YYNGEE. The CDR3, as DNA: TGTGCCAGCAGCATTTCGGGGACAGGGGTCTCCGAGCAGTACTTC. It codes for CASSISGTGVSEQYF.

This CDR3 is CASSEIERGSYGYTF. CDR3 nucleotide sequence: TGTGCCAGCAGTGAAATAGAGAGGGGATCCTATGGCTACACCTTC. This rearrangement joins TRBV2 to TRBJ1-2, with a possible D match to TRBD1 (5 bases). CDR3 length: 15 amino acids. The V gene lost 2 bases and the J gene lost 4 bases, with 14 bases spanning the gap. CDR1 is SNHLY and CDR2 is FYNNEI in the germline V gene.

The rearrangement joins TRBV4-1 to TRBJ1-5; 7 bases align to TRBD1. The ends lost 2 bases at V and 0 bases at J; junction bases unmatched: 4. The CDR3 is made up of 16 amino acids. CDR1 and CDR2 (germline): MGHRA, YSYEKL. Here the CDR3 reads CASSQWGQLSNQPQHF. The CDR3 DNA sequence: TGCGCCAGCAGCCAATGGGGACAGCTTAGCAATCAGCCCCAGCATTTT.

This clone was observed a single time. This chain's CDR3 is CSVEGGDRGGYEQYF. As DNA, the CDR3 is TGCAGCGTTGAAGGAGGGGACAGGGGAGGATACGAGCAGTACTTC. The V and J genes are TRBV29-1 and TRBJ2-7, with 10 positions matching TRBD1. The CDR3 has 15 residues. V shed 1 base and J 4 bases; nucleotides not matched to a gene: 7. Germline V CDR1 and CDR2: SQVTM, ANQGSEA.

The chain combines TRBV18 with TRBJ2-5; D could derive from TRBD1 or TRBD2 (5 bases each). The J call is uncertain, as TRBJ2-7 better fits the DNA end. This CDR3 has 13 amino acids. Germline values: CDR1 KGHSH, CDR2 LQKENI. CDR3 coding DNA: TGTGCCAGCTCACCACCTGGGGACCACGAGCAGTACTTC. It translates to CASSPPGDHEQYF.

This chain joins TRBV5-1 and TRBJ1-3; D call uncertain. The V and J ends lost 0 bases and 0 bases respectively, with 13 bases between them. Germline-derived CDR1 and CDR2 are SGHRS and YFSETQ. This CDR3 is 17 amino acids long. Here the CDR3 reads CASSLESPGLSGNTIYF. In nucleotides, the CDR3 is TGCGCCAGCAGCTTGGAATCCCCGGGCCTCTCTGGAAACACCATATATTTT.

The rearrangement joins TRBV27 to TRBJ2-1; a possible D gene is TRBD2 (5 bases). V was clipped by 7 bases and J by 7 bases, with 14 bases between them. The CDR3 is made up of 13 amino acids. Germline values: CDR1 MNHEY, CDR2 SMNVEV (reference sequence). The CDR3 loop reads CASTFTRGNEQFF. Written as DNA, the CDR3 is TGTGCCAGCACCTTCACCAGAGGGAATGAGCAGTTCTTC.

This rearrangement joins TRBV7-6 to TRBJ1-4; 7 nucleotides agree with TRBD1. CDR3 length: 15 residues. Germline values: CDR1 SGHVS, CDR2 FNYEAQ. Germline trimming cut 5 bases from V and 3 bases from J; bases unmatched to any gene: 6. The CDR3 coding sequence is TGTGCCAGCAGCACGGAGGGACAGCCTAATGAAAAACTGTTTTTT. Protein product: CASSTEGQPNEKLFF.

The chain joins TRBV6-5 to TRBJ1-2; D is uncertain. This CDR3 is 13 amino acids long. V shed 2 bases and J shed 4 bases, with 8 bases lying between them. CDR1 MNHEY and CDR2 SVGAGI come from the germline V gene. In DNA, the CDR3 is TGTGCCAGCAGTTACACCTCACTCTATGGCTACACCTTC. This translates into CASSYTSLYGYTF.

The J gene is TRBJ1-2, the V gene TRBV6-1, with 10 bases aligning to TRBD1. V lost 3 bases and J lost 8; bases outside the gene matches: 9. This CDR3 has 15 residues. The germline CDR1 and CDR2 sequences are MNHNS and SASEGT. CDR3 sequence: CASSEAGGQGKGYTF. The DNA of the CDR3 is TGTGCCAGCAGTGAGGCCGGGGGACAGGGGAAGGGCTACACCTTC.

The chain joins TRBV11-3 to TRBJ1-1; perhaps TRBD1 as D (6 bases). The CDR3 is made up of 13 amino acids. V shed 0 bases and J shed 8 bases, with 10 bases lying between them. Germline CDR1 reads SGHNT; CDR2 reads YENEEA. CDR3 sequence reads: CASSLDRGPEAFF. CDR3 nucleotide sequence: TGTGCCAGCAGCTTAGACCGGGGGCCAGAAGCTTTCTTT.

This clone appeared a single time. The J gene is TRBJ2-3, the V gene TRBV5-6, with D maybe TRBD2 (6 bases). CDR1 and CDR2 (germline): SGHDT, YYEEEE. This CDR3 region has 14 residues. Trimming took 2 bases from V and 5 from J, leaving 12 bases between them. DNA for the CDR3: TGTGCCAGCAGCTTCAGGACTACCGGAGATACGCAGTATTTT. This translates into CASSFRTTGDTQYF.

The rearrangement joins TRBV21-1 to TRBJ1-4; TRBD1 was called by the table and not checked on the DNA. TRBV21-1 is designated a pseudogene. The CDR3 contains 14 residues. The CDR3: CASSRGTGNEKLFF. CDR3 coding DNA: TGTGCCAGCAGCAGAGGGACAGGCAATGAAAAACTGTTTTTT.

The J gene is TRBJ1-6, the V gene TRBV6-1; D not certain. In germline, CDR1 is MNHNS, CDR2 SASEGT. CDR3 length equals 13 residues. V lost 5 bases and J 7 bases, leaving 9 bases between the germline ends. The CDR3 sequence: CASSSRRNSPLHF. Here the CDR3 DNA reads TGTGCCAGCAGTTCCAGGAGGAATTCACCCCTCCACTTT.

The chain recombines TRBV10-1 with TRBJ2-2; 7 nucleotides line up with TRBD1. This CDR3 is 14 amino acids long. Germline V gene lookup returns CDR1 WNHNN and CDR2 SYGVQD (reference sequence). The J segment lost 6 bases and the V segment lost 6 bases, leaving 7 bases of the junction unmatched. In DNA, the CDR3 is TGCGCCAGCAGCCCGGGGACAGTCGCCGGGGAGCTGTTTTTT. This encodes CASSPGTVAGELFF.

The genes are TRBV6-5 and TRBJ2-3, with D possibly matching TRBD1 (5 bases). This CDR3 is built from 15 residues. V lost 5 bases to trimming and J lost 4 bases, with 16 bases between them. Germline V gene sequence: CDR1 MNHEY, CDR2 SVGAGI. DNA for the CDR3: TGTGCCAGCAGTATACAGGCGGCTGGGGCAGATACGCAGTATTTT. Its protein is CASSIQAAGADTQYF.

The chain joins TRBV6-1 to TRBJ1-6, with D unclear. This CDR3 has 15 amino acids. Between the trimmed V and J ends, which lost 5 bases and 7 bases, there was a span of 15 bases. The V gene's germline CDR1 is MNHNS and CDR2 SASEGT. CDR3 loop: CASSPSEGMNSPLHF. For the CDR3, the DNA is TGTGCCAGCAGTCCCTCTGAGGGAATGAATTCACCCCTCCACTTT.

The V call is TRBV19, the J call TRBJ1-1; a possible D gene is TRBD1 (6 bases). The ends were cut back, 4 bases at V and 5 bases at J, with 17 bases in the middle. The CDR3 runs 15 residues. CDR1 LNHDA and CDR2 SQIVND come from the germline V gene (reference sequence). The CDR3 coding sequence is TGTGCCAGTAGTAAGGGGGTTGGAAGAGGAACTGAAGCTTTCTTT. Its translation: CASSKGVGRGTEAFF.

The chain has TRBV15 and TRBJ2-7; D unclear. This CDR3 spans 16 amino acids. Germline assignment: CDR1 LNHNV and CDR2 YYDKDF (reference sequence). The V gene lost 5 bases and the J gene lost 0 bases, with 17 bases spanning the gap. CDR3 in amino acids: CATSPSGGSSSYEQYF. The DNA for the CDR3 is TGTGCCACCAGCCCCAGTGGCGGTTCCAGCTCCTACGAGCAGTACTTC. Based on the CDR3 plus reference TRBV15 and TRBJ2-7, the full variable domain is DAMVIQNPRYQVTQFGKPVTLSCSQTLNHNVMYWYQQKSSQAPKLLFHYYDKDFNNEADTPDNFQSRRPNTSFCFLDIRSPGLGDTAMYLCATSPSGGSSSYEQYFGPGTRLTVT.

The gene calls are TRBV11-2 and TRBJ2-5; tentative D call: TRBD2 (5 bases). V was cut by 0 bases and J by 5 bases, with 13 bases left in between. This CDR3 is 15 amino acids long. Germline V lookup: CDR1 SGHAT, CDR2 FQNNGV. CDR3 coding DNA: TGTGCCAGCAGCTTAGAGGTGGTGGGAGTGGAGACCCAGTACTTC. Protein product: CASSLEVVGVETQYF.

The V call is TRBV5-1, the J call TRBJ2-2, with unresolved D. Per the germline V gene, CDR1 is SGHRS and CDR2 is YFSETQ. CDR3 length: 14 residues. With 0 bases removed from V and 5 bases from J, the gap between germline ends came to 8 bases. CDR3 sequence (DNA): TGCGCCAGCAGCTTGGGGGCCTGGACCGGGGAGCTGTTTTTT. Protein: CASSLGAWTGELFF.